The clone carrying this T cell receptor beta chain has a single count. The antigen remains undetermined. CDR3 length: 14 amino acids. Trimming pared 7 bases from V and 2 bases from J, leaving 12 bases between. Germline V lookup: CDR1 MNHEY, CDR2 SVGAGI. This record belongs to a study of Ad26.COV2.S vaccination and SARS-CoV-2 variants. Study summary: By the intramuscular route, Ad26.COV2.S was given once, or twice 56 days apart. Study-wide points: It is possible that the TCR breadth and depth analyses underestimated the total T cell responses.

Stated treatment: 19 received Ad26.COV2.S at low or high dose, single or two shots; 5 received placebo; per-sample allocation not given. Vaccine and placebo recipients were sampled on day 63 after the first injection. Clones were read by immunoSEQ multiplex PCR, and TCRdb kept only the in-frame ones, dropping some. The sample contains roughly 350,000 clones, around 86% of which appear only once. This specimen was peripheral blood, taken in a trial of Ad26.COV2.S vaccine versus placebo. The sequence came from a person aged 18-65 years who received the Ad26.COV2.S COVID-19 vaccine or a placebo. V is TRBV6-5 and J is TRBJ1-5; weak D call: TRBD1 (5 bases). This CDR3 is CASTPGTRNQPQHF. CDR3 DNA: TGTGCCAGCACCCCGGGGACCCGCAATCAGCCCCAGCATTTT.